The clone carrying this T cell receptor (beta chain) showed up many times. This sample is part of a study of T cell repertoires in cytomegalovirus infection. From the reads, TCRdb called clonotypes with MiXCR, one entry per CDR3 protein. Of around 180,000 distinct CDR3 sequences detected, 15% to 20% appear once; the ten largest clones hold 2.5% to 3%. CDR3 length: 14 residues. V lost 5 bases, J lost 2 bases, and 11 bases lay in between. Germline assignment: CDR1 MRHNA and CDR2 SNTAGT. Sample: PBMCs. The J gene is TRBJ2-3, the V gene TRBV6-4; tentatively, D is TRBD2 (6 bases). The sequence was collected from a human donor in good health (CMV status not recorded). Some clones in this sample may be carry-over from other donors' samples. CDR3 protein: CASSPRGATDTQYF. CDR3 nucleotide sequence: TGTGCCAGCAGTCCCCGCGGGGCCACAGATACGCAGTATTTT.